The 10 T cell receptor beta chains given below trace back to one sample, sequenced in a study of T cell responses to AZD1222 COVID-19 vaccine. Clones were read by immunoSEQ multiplex PCR, and TCRdb kept only the in-frame ones, dropping some. The table records approximately 89,000 clones, around nine tenths of them present only once. Material: peripheral blood, obtained on day 0 of AZD1222 vaccination. These TCRs come from an adult in good health.

The rearrangement joins TRBV6-2 or TRBV6-3 to TRBJ2-3, with 7 bases identical to TRBD2. This CDR3 is built from 13 residues. The germline CDR1 and CDR2 sequences are MNHEY and SVGEGT. Trimming cost V 4 bases and J 6 bases; bases outside gene matches: 4. The CDR3 region has the DNA TGTGCCAGCAGTTTCCGGGACTACGATACGCAGTATTTT. It yields the protein CASSFRDYDTQYF.

The chain uses TRBV7-9 and TRBJ2-3, with no clear D. The germline CDR1 and CDR2 sequences are SEHNR and FQNEAQ (reference sequence). The CDR3 is made up of 13 amino acids. Deletions cut 5 bases from V and 0 bases from J, with 6 bases between. In DNA, the CDR3 is TGTGCCAGCAGCCCAGAGAGCACAGATACGCAGTATTTT. Encoded protein: CASSPESTDTQYF.

The V and J genes are TRBV5-1 and TRBJ1-1, with TRBD1 matching 7 bases. Per the germline V gene, CDR1 is SGHRS and CDR2 is YFSETQ. This CDR3 contains 16 residues. The V gene end was trimmed by 4 bases and the J gene end by 2 bases; junction bases not matched to a gene: 11. CDR3 residues: CASSANMGQPNTEAFF. Here the CDR3 DNA reads TGCGCCAGCAGCGCGAATATGGGACAGCCCAACACTGAAGCTTTCTTT.

The chain is built from TRBV6-5 and TRBJ2-3, with 9 bases fitting TRBD2. From germline, CDR1 is MNHEY and CDR2 SVGAGI. The V segment lost 2 bases and the J segment 5 bases; nucleotides outside the gene matches: 5. This CDR3 has 15 residues. CDR3 nucleotide sequence: TGTGCCAGCAGTTACGCTAGCGGGGAGCTAGATACGCAGTATTTT. Encoded protein: CASSYASGELDTQYF.

The chain uses TRBV5-6 and TRBJ1-5; tentatively, D is TRBD1 (5 bases). V was trimmed by 0 bases and J by 7 bases, leaving 14 bases between them. CDR1 and CDR2 (germline): SGHDT, YYEEEE. The CDR3 extends over 15 amino acids. The DNA of the CDR3 is TGTGCCAGCAGCTTGGAAGGCAGGGCAGAGCAGCCCCAGCATTTT. It specifies CASSLEGRAEQPQHF.

The rearrangement joins TRBV28 to TRBJ1-5; no reliable D call. Germline V gene sequence: CDR1 MDHEN, CDR2 SYDVKM. Between the trimmed V and J ends, which lost 5 bases and 7 bases, there was a span of 15 bases. The CDR3 is 14 amino acids. The CDR3 DNA is TGTGCCAGCAGTCTTCTGGGATTTCGGCAGCCCCAGCATTTT. It codes for CASSLLGFRQPQHF.

The chain uses TRBV5-1 and TRBJ2-3; D not resolved. This CDR3 has 15 amino acids. V lost 4 bases and J 0 bases, leaving 12 bases between the germline ends. Germline V lookup: CDR1 SGHRS, CDR2 YFSETQ. The CDR3: CASSPSGSSTDTQYF. In DNA form, the CDR3 reads TGCGCCAGCAGCCCCTCGGGCAGTAGCACAGATACGCAGTATTTT.

The CDR3 sequence is CASSLVGGLGSPLHF. The DNA for the CDR3 is TGTGCCAGCAGCTTAGTTGGGGGGTTGGGCTCACCCCTCCACTTT. This sequence joins TRBV7-8 and TRBJ1-6; perhaps TRBD1 as D (5 bases). CDR3 length equals 15 residues. V lost 1 base to trimming and J lost 10 bases, with 14 bases between them. The germline gives CDR1 SGHVS, CDR2 FQNEAQ.

This clone was seen once. The V call is TRBV28, the J call TRBJ1-3; 9 bases line up with TRBD1. This CDR3 spans 17 amino acids. Germline CDR1 is MDHEN and CDR2 is SYDVKM. The J segment lost 0 bases and the V segment lost 2 bases, leaving 5 bases of the junction unmatched. The CDR3 DNA is TGTGCCAGCAGTTTAACCGGGACAGGGCCCTCTGGAAACACCATATATTTT. Translating it yields CASSLTGTGPSGNTIYF. The whole variable domain, filled in from reference TRBV28 and TRBJ1-3, reads DVKVTQSSRYLVKRTGEKVFLECVQDMDHENMFWYRQDPGLGLRLIYFSYDVKMKEKGDIPEGYSVSREKKERFSLILESASTNQTSMYLCASSLTGTGPSGNTIYFGEGSWLTVV.

V and J are TRBV18 and TRBJ1-1; D possibly corresponds to TRBD1 (6 bases). Germline loops: CDR1 KGHSH, CDR2 LQKENI. The V end was cut by 4 bases, the J end by 0 bases, with 12 bases between. The CDR3 extends over 15 amino acids. The CDR3 nucleotides read TGTGCCAGCTCACATTCACAGGGAGTGAACACTGAAGCTTTCTTT. Protein sequence: CASSHSQGVNTEAFF.